The 15 T cell receptor beta chains given below trace back to one sample, sequenced in a study of pediatric ulcerative colitis. During colonoscopy, one to two rectal pinch biopsies were collected. TCRdb keeps only in-frame clones here, not all; method: immunoSEQ multiplex PCR. In the table there are more than 10,000 clones, over 60% of which are singletons. Specimen: gut tissue. These receptors all stem from a boy younger than 18 who was a control in a study of pediatric ulcerative colitis.

As for this clone: The sample holds other DNA sequences that translate to the same CDR3. The V and J genes are TRBV7-9 and TRBJ1-1; D unclear. The CDR3 sequence is 15 residues long. Between the trimmed V and J ends, which lost 1 base and 2 bases, there was a span of 11 bases. The germline gives CDR1 SEHNR, CDR2 FQNEAQ (reference sequence). The CDR3 sequence: CASSLVFGENTEAFF. As DNA, the CDR3 is TGTGCCAGCAGCTTAGTATTTGGGGAAAACACTGAAGCTTTCTTT.

Worth noting for this clone: An end of the junction differs from the germline gene, which may be a read error. The chain combines TRBV6-6 with TRBJ2-7, with D maybe TRBD1 (7 bases). Per germline, CDR1 MNHNY and CDR2 SVGAGI (reference sequence). The CDR3 length is 13 residues. CDR3 protein: CASSSLVSGGSNF. In DNA, the CDR3 is TGTGCCAGCAGTTCCCTCGTGTCAGGGGGGTCGAACTTC.

The chain recombines TRBV7-6 with TRBJ2-1; 8 bases agree with TRBD1. Germline CDR1 SGHVS, CDR2 FNYEAQ. This CDR3 has 16 residues. Trimming took 2 bases from V and 6 from J; bases not matched to a gene: 9. In DNA form, the CDR3 reads TGTGCCAGCAGCTTATACGGACAGGGCGTCGGCAATGAGCAGTTCTTC. It specifies CASSLYGQGVGNEQFF.

This clone was detected only a few times. The chain links TRBV30 to TRBJ2-7; a weak D match, TRBD2 (5 bases). Germline loops: CDR1 GTSNPN, CDR2 SVGIG (reference sequence). V lost 4 bases to trimming and J lost 2 bases, with 15 bases between them. The CDR3 consists of 14 residues. The CDR3 DNA reads as TGTGCCTGGAAGAGTGTGAGGGAGCCCTACGAGCAGTACGTC. Translating it yields CAWKSVREPYEQYV.

This clone appeared a single time. This chain connects TRBV19 to TRBJ1-1; D not certain. There are 15 residues in the CDR3. V lost 4 bases and J lost 7, with 19 bases in between. Germline loops: CDR1 LNHDA, CDR2 SQIVND (reference sequence). The CDR3 region has the DNA TGTGCCAGTAGTACCGGATCATACCCCTCCTATGAAGCTTTCTTT. It is translated as CASSTGSYPSYEAFF.

The rearrangement uses TRBV18 and TRBJ1-2, with D unresolved. Germline values: CDR1 KGHSH, CDR2 LQKENI. V gave up 3 bases and J gave up 2 bases, with 7 bases separating them. The CDR3 has 13 amino acids. The CDR3: CASSPQRNYGYTF. The CDR3 DNA reads TGTGCCAGCTCACCCCAACGGAACTATGGCTACACCTTC.

This clone was observed a single time. V usage is TRBV2 and J usage is TRBJ1-5; D is ambiguous. V gave up 4 bases and J gave up 5 bases, with 6 bases separating them. Germline V gene sequence: CDR1 SNHLY, CDR2 FYNNEI. This CDR3 contains 12 residues. For the CDR3, the DNA is TGTGCCAGCAGTGGGGAGGATCAGCCCCAGCATTTT. It yields the protein CASSGEDQPQHF.

Notes on this clone: The sample carries other DNA sequences with the same CDR3. CDR3 coding DNA: TGCAGCGTTGGGGGGGGGTCGGGGTCCAGGGATGGCTACACCTTC. Protein sequence: CSVGGGSGSRDGYTF. The chain has TRBV29-1 and TRBJ1-2; perhaps TRBD1 as D (5 bases). The ends were cut back, 4 bases at V and 6 bases at J, with 21 bases in the middle. Germline assignment: CDR1 SQVTM and CDR2 ANQGSEA. This CDR3 comprises 15 residues.

This rearrangement joins TRBV5-1 to TRBJ2-1; D is possibly TRBD1 (5 bases). The V end was cut by 5 bases, the J end by 4 bases, with 13 bases between. Germline CDR1 is SGHRS and CDR2 is YFSETQ. This CDR3 has 14 residues. The CDR3 spells CASRMFRDYNEQFF. Written as DNA, the CDR3 is TGCGCCAGCAGAATGTTCAGGGATTACAATGAGCAGTTCTTC.

The chain's CDR3 is CASKTRGRTDTQYF. In DNA, the CDR3 is TGTGCCAGCAAAACAAGGGGCCGCACAGATACGCAGTATTTT. J is TRBJ2-3 and V is TRBV7-2, with D possibly matching TRBD1 (5 bases). Trimming pared 7 bases from V and 1 base from J, leaving 12 bases between. This CDR3 spans 14 amino acids. CDR1 is SGHTA, CDR2 FQGNSA, per germline.

This clone appeared a single time. This sequence joins TRBV11-3 and TRBJ2-1; TRBD2 aligns across 9 bases. Germline V lookup: CDR1 SGHNT, CDR2 YENEEA. CDR3 length equals 15 residues. V lost 5 bases and J lost 3; bases outside the gene matches: 5. CDR3 region: CASSVGTSSYNEQFF. The CDR3 coding sequence is TGTGCCAGCAGCGTCGGGACTAGCAGCTACAATGAGCAGTTCTTC.

This clone was seen a handful of times. The J gene is TRBJ1-4, the V gene TRBV2; TRBD1 might be the D (5 bases). The CDR3 extends over 15 amino acids. Looked up from germline, CDR1 is SNHLY and CDR2 is FYNNEI. Trimming left V 4 bases short and J 8 bases short, with 17 bases between. The CDR3 protein is CASSVEDTAIEKLFF. The CDR3 coding sequence is TGTGCCAGCAGTGTAGAGGACACCGCTATCGAAAAACTGTTTTTT.

The V call is TRBV29-1, the J call TRBJ2-1; D not certain. Germline CDR1 SQVTM, CDR2 ANQGSEA. Between the trimmed V and J ends, which lost 6 bases and 12 bases, there was a span of 12 bases. The CDR3 sequence is 10 residues long. The CDR3 loop is CSVLVGRQFF. CDR3 DNA: TGCAGCGTCTTAGTGGGCCGGCAGTTCTTC.

Worth noting for this clone: Distinct nucleotide sequences in the sample also encode this CDR3. The V call is TRBV19, the J call TRBJ2-3; D could derive from TRBD1 or TRBD2 (5 bases each). The germline V gene has CDR1 LNHDA and CDR2 SQIVND (reference sequence). The CDR3 is made up of 15 amino acids. V was clipped by 5 bases and J by 1 base, with 13 bases between them. CDR3 nucleotides: TGTGCCAGTAGTGATCCGGGGACCGGCACAGATACGCAGTATTTT. Encoded protein: CASSDPGTGTDTQYF. The full variable domain, with the rest looked up from reference TRBV19 and TRBJ2-3, is DGGITQSPKYLFRKEGQNVTLSCEQNLNHDAMYWYRQDPGQGLRLIYYSQIVNDFQKGDIAEGYSVSREKKESFPLTVTSAQKNPTAFYLCASSDPGTGTDTQYFGPGTRLTVL.

The chain recombines TRBV6-1 with TRBJ2-1, with 9 bases aligning to TRBD2. This CDR3 contains 15 residues. Germline assignment: CDR1 MNHNS and CDR2 SASEGT. Trimming took 3 bases from V and 9 from J; bases not matched to a gene: 9. Here the CDR3 DNA reads TGTGCCAGCAGTGATGTAATAGCGGGAGCGGGTGAGCAGTTCTTC. Translating it yields CASSDVIAGAGEQFF.